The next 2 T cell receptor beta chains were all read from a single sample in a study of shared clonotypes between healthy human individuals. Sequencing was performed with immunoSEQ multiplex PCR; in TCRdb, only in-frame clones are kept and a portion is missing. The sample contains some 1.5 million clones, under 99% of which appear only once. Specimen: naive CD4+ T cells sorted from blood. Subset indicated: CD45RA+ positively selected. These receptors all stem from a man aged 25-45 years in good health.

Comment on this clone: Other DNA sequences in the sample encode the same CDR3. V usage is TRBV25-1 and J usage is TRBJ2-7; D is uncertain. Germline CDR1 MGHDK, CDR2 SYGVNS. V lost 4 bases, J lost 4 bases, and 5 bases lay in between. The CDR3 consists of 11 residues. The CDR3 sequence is CASSALYEQYF. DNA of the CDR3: TGTGCCAGCAGTGCCCTTTACGAGCAGTACTTC.

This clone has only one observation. Here the CDR3 reads CASSITRQGFNQPQHF. The DNA for the CDR3 is TGTGCCAGTAGTATAACTCGACAGGGTTTTAATCAGCCCCAGCATTTT. The chain employs TRBV19 and TRBJ1-5; 7 bases agree with TRBD1. The V gene end was trimmed by 2 bases and the J gene end by 4 bases; junction bases not matched to a gene: 8. The CDR3 consists of 16 residues. CDR1 and CDR2 from the germline V gene are LNHDA and SQIVND (reference sequence).